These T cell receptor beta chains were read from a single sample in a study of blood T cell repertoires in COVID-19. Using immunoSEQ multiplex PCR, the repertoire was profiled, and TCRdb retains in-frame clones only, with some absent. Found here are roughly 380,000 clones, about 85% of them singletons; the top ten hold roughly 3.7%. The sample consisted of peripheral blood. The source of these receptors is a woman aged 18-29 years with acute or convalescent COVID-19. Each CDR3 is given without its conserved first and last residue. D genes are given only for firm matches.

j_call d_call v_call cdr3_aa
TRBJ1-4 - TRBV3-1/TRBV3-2 ASSTEAGVREKLF
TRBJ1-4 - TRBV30 AWSVQRGYEKLF
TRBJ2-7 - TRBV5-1 ASSPTGLSAGSHEQY
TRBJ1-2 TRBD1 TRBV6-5 ASSYFGQGASGYT
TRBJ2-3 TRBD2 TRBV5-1 ASSLGRGGSTDTQY
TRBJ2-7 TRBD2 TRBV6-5 ASTVGTTYEQY
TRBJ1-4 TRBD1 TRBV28 ASSLRDSSNEKLF
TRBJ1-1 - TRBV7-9 ASSQDSTGAF
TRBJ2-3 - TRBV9 ASSVFSQGTDTQY
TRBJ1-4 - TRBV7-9 ASTRRNSYNEKLF
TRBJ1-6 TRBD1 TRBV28 ASSGGQAEILH
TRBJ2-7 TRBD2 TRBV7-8 ASSQTGTSGSYEQY
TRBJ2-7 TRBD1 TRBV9 ASSKGGTGIDEQY
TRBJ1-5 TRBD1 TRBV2 ASRGQVGNQPQH
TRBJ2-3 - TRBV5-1 ASSLDSSTDTQY
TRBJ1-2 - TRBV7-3 ASSLLTGYGYT
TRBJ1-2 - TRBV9 ASSVGQGSGYGYT
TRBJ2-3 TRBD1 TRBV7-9 ASSLEWTGEDTQY
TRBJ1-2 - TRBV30 AWSPSFLGDGYT
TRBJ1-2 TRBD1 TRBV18 ASSPQQLPGQGREGYT
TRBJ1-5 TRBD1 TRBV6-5 ASTPDRGNQPQH
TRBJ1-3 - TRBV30 AGRPGGNTIY
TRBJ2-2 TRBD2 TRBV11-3 ASSLDFREGSTGELF
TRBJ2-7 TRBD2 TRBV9 ASSVKGLAGGIDEQY
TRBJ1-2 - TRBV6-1 ASSELWGDYGYT
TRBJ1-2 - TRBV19 ASSIVGNEEGYGYT
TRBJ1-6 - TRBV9 ASSADRQDDYNSPLH
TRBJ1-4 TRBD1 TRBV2 ASSTGAAYEKLF
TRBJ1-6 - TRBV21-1 ASSKGQGRYNSPLH
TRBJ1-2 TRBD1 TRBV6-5 ATWTGGAYGYT
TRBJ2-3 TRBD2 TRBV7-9 ARNEVAGGPRRDTQY
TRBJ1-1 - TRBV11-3 ASSPLPIYGGAAF
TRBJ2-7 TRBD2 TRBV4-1 ASSQELAVSYEQY
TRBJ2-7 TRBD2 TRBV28 ASRGWGLANEQY
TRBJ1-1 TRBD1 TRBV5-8 ASSWDRRVGEAF
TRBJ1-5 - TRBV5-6 ASSGGNQPQH